This passage covers 19 T cell receptor beta chains from one sample sequenced in a study of blood T cell repertoires in COVID-19. Measured with immunoSEQ multiplex PCR; TCRdb has only the in-frame clones, and not every one. The repertoire consists of tens of thousands of clones, with 80% to 90% occurring once and the leading ten covering about 5.9%. Sequenced sample: peripheral blood. The receptor source for this set is a woman older than 75 with active or convalescent COVID-19.

The rearrangement links TRBV3-1 (or the pseudogene TRBV3-2) to TRBJ2-7; D might be TRBD1 (6 bases). Per germline, CDR1 LGHDT and CDR2 YNNKEL (reference sequence). The CDR3 has 13 amino acids. V gave up 3 bases and J gave up 6 bases, with 12 bases separating them. The CDR3 region is CASSHLTGLEQYF. The CDR3 coding sequence is TGTGCCAGCAGCCACCTCACAGGGCTCGAGCAGTACTTC.

The gene calls are TRBV5-8 and TRBJ1-5, with unresolved D. Germline-derived CDR1 and CDR2 are SGHTS and YDEGEE. V was clipped by 0 bases and J by 0 bases, with 7 bases between them. There are 15 residues in the CDR3. DNA of the CDR3: TGTGCCAGCAGCTTGGCCGGGTATAGCAATCAGCCCCAGCATTTT. This codes for CASSLAGYSNQPQHF.

The chain has TRBV5-1 and TRBJ1-5; 7 bases are a match to TRBD1. After removal of 4 bases from V and 3 bases from J, the junction contained 4 bases not matched to a gene. Per the germline V gene, CDR1 is SGHRS and CDR2 is YFSETQ. The CDR3 sequence is 14 residues long. In DNA, the CDR3 is TGCGCCAGCAGCCAGGGACAGAACAATCAGCCCCAGCATTTT. It translates to CASSQGQNNQPQHF.

This chain connects TRBV7-8 to TRBJ1-3; possible D gene TRBD1, 5 bases. The CDR3 loop spans 17 amino acids. The germline V gene encodes CDR1 SGHVS and CDR2 FQNEAQ. The ends were cut back, 2 bases at V and 4 bases at J, with 18 bases in the middle. CDR3 sequence reads: CASSLTPNRGEGNTIYF. Written as DNA, the CDR3 is TGTGCCAGCAGCTTAACCCCAAATCGGGGGGAGGGAAACACCATATATTTT.

In its sample, this clone was seen once. The rearrangement uses TRBV11-2 and TRBJ1-6, with D maybe TRBD1 (5 bases). This CDR3 has 15 residues. Trimming shortened V by 5 bases and J by 9 bases, and 17 bases separated the two germline ends. From germline, CDR1 is SGHAT and CDR2 FQNNGV. CDR3 sequence: CASSLTQNRPSPLHF. The CDR3 bases are TGTGCCAGCAGCCTTACTCAAAACAGGCCTTCACCCCTCCACTTT.

The genes are TRBV7-3 and TRBJ2-2, with 9 bases aligning to TRBD2. Trimming at V came to 1 base and at J to 0 bases, leaving 9 bases not matched to a gene. Germline V gives CDR1 SGHTA, CDR2 FQGTGA. The CDR3 loop spans 19 amino acids. This CDR3 is CASSLKGLAGPANTGELFF. CDR3 nucleotides: TGTGCCAGCAGCTTAAAGGGGCTAGCGGGGCCCGCGAACACCGGGGAGCTGTTTTTT.

The chain links TRBV19 to TRBJ2-1; 7 positions match TRBD1. The CDR3 loop spans 15 amino acids. J lost 4 bases, V lost 5 bases, and 8 bases had no gene match. The germline V gene has CDR1 LNHDA and CDR2 SQIVND (reference sequence). The CDR3 nucleotides read TGTGCCAGTAGTCCCGGGGACAGACGATACAATGAGCAGTTCTTC. This codes for CASSPGDRRYNEQFF. Together with reference TRBV19 and TRBJ2-1, the CDR3 gives the full variable domain: DGGITQSPKYLFRKEGQNVTLSCEQNLNHDAMYWYRQDPGQGLRLIYYSQIVNDFQKGDIAEGYSVSREKKESFPLTVTSAQKNPTAFYLCASSPGDRRYNEQFFGPGTRLTVL.

The DNA for the CDR3 is TGTGCCATCAGTGAAGGACAGCGTCCTACTGGGGCCAACGTCCTGACTTTC. Protein sequence: CAISEGQRPTGANVLTF. The chain joins TRBV10-3 to TRBJ2-6, with TRBD1 as a possible D gene (6 bases). The germline V gene has CDR1 ENHRY and CDR2 SYGVKD. The V end lost 3 bases, the J end lost 2 bases, and 14 bases lay between the germline ends. The CDR3 spans 17 residues.

CDR3 coding DNA: TGTGCCAGCAGTAACGACGGCCAGGGGCAGCCCCAGCATTTT. It translates to CASSNDGQGQPQHF. This chain connects TRBV2 to TRBJ1-5, with D possibly matching TRBD1 (6 bases). Germline V gives CDR1 SNHLY, CDR2 FYNNEI. The CDR3 sequence is 14 residues long. Trimming pared 5 bases from V and 7 bases from J, leaving 15 bases between.

The chain combines TRBV2 with TRBJ2-6; D is undetermined. In germline, CDR1 is SNHLY, CDR2 FYNNEI. V lost 9 bases, J lost 0 bases, and 6 bases lay in between. The CDR3 runs to 13 residues. As DNA, the CDR3 is TGTGCCAGTAGCTTCTCTGGGGCCAACGTCCTGACTTTC. Translated, it gives CASSFSGANVLTF.

The chain has TRBV5-6 and TRBJ2-5, with 7 bases fitting TRBD1. The J segment lost 1 base and the V segment lost 4 bases, leaving 4 bases of the junction unmatched. CDR1 is SGHDT, CDR2 YYEEEE, per germline. The CDR3 runs 14 residues. The CDR3 sequence: CASSLTGAQETQYF. CDR3 DNA: TGTGCCAGCAGCCTAACAGGGGCCCAAGAGACCCAGTACTTC.

This clone appeared a few times. V and J are TRBV5-6 and TRBJ2-5, with 9 bases aligning to TRBD2. Trimming at V came to 3 bases and at J to 0 bases, leaving 6 bases not matched to a gene. This CDR3 has 16 amino acids. Germline CDR1 reads SGHDT; CDR2 reads YYEEEE. The CDR3 loop is CASSSITSGYQETQYF. The DNA for the CDR3 is TGTGCCAGCAGCTCGATTACTAGCGGGTACCAAGAGACCCAGTACTTC.

The sample holds a few counts of this clone. The identical CDR3 is also encoded by other nucleotide sequences in the sample. The J gene is TRBJ1-3, the V gene TRBV5-1, with unresolved D. CDR3 length: 13 residues. The V gene's germline CDR1 is SGHRS and CDR2 YFSETQ. V lost 1 base to trimming and J lost 4 bases, with 6 bases between them. In DNA, the CDR3 is TGCGCCAGCAGCTTGAGCTCCGGAAACACCATATATTTT. Translating gives CASSLSSGNTIYF.

The J gene is TRBJ1-4, the V gene TRBV5-4; 9 nucleotides match TRBD1. The CDR3 totals 15 residues. V was pared by 6 bases and J by 0 bases, with 3 bases of the junction left unmatched. Germline V lookup: CDR1 SGHNT, CDR2 YYREEE (reference sequence). The CDR3 sequence is CASMDRGATNEKLFF. The CDR3 DNA follows: TGTGCCAGCATGGACAGGGGTGCAACTAATGAAAAACTGTTTTTT. Based on the CDR3 plus reference TRBV5-4 and TRBJ1-4, the full variable domain is ETGVTQSPTHLIKTRGQQVTLRCSSQSGHNTVSWYQQALGQGPQFIFQYYREEENGRGNFPPRFSGLQFPNYSSELNVNALELDDSALYLCASMDRGATNEKLFFGSGTQLSVL.

The CDR3 DNA follows: TGTGCCATCAGTGAAACGAAACAACCAAGCACAGATACGCAGTATTTT. This translates into CAISETKQPSTDTQYF. The chain employs TRBV10-3 and TRBJ2-3; D uncertain. V was cut by 3 bases and J by 0 bases, with 13 bases left in between. CDR3 length equals 16 residues. The V gene's germline CDR1 is ENHRY and CDR2 SYGVKD.

The chain combines TRBV6-5 with TRBJ2-7, with 10 bases that match TRBD1. V trimming: 6 bases; J trimming: 3 bases; junction bases outside the gene matches: 8. The CDR3 covers 15 residues. Germline values: CDR1 MNHEY, CDR2 SVGAGI. The chain's CDR3 is CASRVAGTGDYEQYF. DNA for the CDR3: TGTGCCAGCAGGGTTGCCGGGACAGGGGACTACGAGCAGTACTTC.

V usage is TRBV14 and J usage is TRBJ1-4; D uncertain. The CDR3 is made up of 16 amino acids. Germline loops: CDR1 SGHDN, CDR2 FVKESK. V was cut by 1 base and J by 6 bases, with 15 bases left in between. CDR3 protein: CASSQGVLPRDEKLFF. The CDR3 nucleotides read TGTGCCAGCAGCCAAGGAGTCCTACCGAGGGATGAAAAACTGTTTTTT.

The chain is built from TRBV29-1 and TRBJ2-3; D is perhaps TRBD2 (6 bases). Germline V gives CDR1 SQVTM, CDR2 ANQGSEA. The V gene lost 0 bases and the J gene lost 4 bases, with 14 bases spanning the gap. The CDR3 runs 15 residues. The CDR3, as DNA: TGCAGCGTTGAAGATCATAGGAGGGGAGCAGATACGCAGTATTTT. This sequence encodes CSVEDHRRGADTQYF.

V usage is TRBV5-4 and J usage is TRBJ2-2, with 8 bases identical to TRBD2. Germline loops: CDR1 SGHNT, CDR2 YYREEE (reference sequence). V lost 3 bases and J lost 6; bases outside the gene matches: 7. This CDR3 spans 15 amino acids. CDR3 sequence: CASSSGTSRSGELFF. The CDR3 bases are TGTGCCAGCAGCTCCGGGACTAGTAGGTCCGGGGAGCTGTTTTTT.